This entry features one T cell receptor (beta chain) sequence. The antigen is unknown. This sample was taken from a study of cytomegalovirus exposure and HLA in healthy donors. The study, taken as a whole, reports: In a later analysis, CMV-associated beta chains were mostly HLA-associated, it appeared. After further analysis at a later stage, 17,000 or so TCR beta sequences were associated with HLA alleles at 0.05 false discovery rate.

Those who donated were healthy bone marrow donors. The PCR used 60 Vbeta and 13 Jbeta primers. The assay was immunoSEQ multiplex PCR, and TCRdb's table has in-frame clones only and misses some. Here the sample spans about 200,000 clones, approximately 78% being singletons. Looked up from germline, CDR1 is SGHVS and CDR2 is FNYEAQ. The germline V and J ends were trimmed by 4 bases and 2 bases, with 19 bases remaining between them. This CDR3 has 17 residues. V and J are TRBV7-6 and TRBJ2-3, with a weak D call TRBD1 (6 bases). The sequencing sample was made of PBMCs. The sequence was obtained from a woman aged 50 to 65 in good health and CMV-seropositive. The CDR3 DNA reads TGTGCCAGCAGCTACCGGCGACAGGAAGGTGTCACAGATACGCAGTATTTT. This codes for CASSYRRQEGVTDTQYF.